This TCR beta chain comes out of a study of blood T cell repertoires in COVID-19. For the study at large: COVID-19 samples collected from the United States, Italy and Spain covered acute and convalescent phases.

Method: immunoSEQ multiplex PCR; TCRdb's copy keeps in-frame clones and lacks some. Of under 250,000 clones detected, about 79% appear once; the ten largest clones hold approximately 1.2%. The sequence came from a woman between 35 and 50 years old with acute COVID-19. The sample was PBMCs or T cells enriched from blood (not recorded which).

For the CDR3, the DNA is TGTGCCAGCGACAGGATACGGGCTGAAAAACTGTTTTTT. Its translation: CASDRIRAEKLFF. This rearrangement joins TRBV2 to TRBJ1-4; possible D gene TRBD1, 6 bases. From germline, CDR1 is SNHLY and CDR2 FYNNEI. This CDR3 spans 13 amino acids. Trimming cost V 8 bases and J 7 bases, with 14 bases left between them.